These 27 T cell receptor beta chains share one sample of origin, sequenced in a study of long-term antiretroviral therapy in people with HIV. Researchers ran immunoSEQ v3.0 at survey level. Profiling relied on immunoSEQ multiplex PCR, and the TCRdb table lists in-frame clones only, not all of them. The table records 25,000 to 30,000 clones, more than 75% of them present only once. The sequencing here drew on unsorted PBMCs, taken less than 5 years after starting antiretroviral therapy. The source is a man in his forties with HIV.

The rearrangement joins TRBV2 to TRBJ1-1, with 11 positions matching TRBD1. V dropped 8 bases and J dropped 0; count of bases not matched to a gene: 8. CDR3 size: 16 residues. Germline-derived CDR1 and CDR2 are SNHLY and FYNNEI. In nucleotides, the CDR3 is TGTGCCAGCCTTCGGACAGGGGGCCACATGAACACTGAAGCTTTCTTT. It yields the protein CASLRTGGHMNTEAFF.

This clone was seen only a few times. The V call is TRBV7-9, the J call TRBJ1-5, with 7 bases lining up with TRBD1. V was pared by 1 base and J by 7 bases, with 4 bases of the junction left unmatched. Germline CDR1 SEHNR, CDR2 FQNEAQ (reference sequence). This CDR3 has 14 residues. The CDR3 spells CASSLGDSGQPQHF. The CDR3 DNA reads as TGTGCCAGCAGCTTAGGGGACAGTGGCCAGCCCCAGCATTTT. The variable domain in full, completed from reference TRBV7-9 and TRBJ1-5, reads DTGVSQNPRHKITKRGQNVTFRCDPISEHNRLYWYRQTLGQGPEFLTYFQNEAQLEKSRLLSDRFSAERPKGSFSTLEIQRTEQGDSAMYLCASSLGDSGQPQHFGDGTRLSIL.

The chain employs TRBV18 and TRBJ1-1; D possibly corresponds to TRBD1 (6 bases). CDR1 is KGHSH, CDR2 LQKENI, per germline. The CDR3 covers 13 residues. V shed 4 bases and J shed 1 base, with 7 bases lying between them. Here the CDR3 reads CASSLTGNTEAFF. DNA of the CDR3: TGTGCCAGCTCACTGACAGGGAACACTGAAGCTTTCTTT.

This clone was observed once. J is TRBJ2-7 and V is TRBV19; 7 positions match TRBD1. The CDR3 is made up of 16 amino acids. Germline V lookup: CDR1 LNHDA, CDR2 SQIVND (reference sequence). V shed 3 bases and J 4 bases; nucleotides not matched to a gene: 12. CDR3 nucleotides: TGTGCCAGTAGTATTTCAGCGGACAGGATTCCTTACGAGCAGTACTTC. It is translated as CASSISADRIPYEQYF.

The chain is built from TRBV28 and TRBJ1-4, with D possibly being TRBD1 (5 bases). The germline V and J ends were trimmed by 5 bases and 2 bases, with 18 bases remaining between them. The CDR3 consists of 17 residues. Germline loops: CDR1 MDHEN, CDR2 SYDVKM. CDR3 sequence: CASSLRGYPLTNEKLFF. CDR3 sequence (DNA): TGTGCCAGCAGTCTACGGGGGTACCCCTTGACTAATGAAAAACTGTTTTTT.

The chain recombines TRBV9 with TRBJ2-3; D is perhaps TRBD1 or TRBD2 (5 bases each). Germline assignment: CDR1 SGDLS and CDR2 YYNGEE. V lost 3 bases to trimming and J lost 1 base, with 12 bases between them. CDR3 size: 15 residues. DNA for the CDR3: TGTGCCAGCAGCGGCCTCGGGGCGGGCACAGATACGCAGTATTTT. Its translation: CASSGLGAGTDTQYF.

This clone was found once. The gene calls are TRBV7-6 and TRBJ2-7; a weak D match, TRBD2 (7 bases). The CDR3 consists of 15 residues. CDR1 is SGHVS and CDR2 is FNYEAQ in the germline V gene. The V end lost 1 base, the J end lost 4 bases, and 14 bases lay between the germline ends. CDR3 sequence: CASSLGVGGQYEQYF. CDR3 DNA: TGTGCCAGCAGCTTAGGGGTCGGGGGGCAATACGAGCAGTACTTC.

The chain employs TRBV5-1 and TRBJ2-3; possibly TRBD1 for D (6 bases). The CDR3 loop spans 16 amino acids. CDR1 and CDR2 from the germline V gene are SGHRS and YFSETQ. V was cut by 4 bases and J by 0 bases, with 15 bases left in between. Here the CDR3 reads CASSLATGLSTDTQYF. CDR3 nucleotides: TGCGCCAGCAGCCTTGCCACAGGGTTGAGCACAGATACGCAGTATTTT. Full variable domain (missing parts from reference TRBV5-1 and TRBJ2-3): KAGVTQTPRYLIKTRGQQVTLSCSPISGHRSVSWYQQTPGQGLQFLFEYFSETQRNKGNFPGRFSGRQFSNSRSEMNVSTLELGDSALYLCASSLATGLSTDTQYFGPGTRLTVL.

The chain has TRBV30 and TRBJ2-1, with 9 positions matching TRBD2. The CDR3 consists of 13 residues. After removal of 7 bases from V and 4 bases from J, the junction contained 5 bases not matched to a gene. The germline CDR1 and CDR2 sequences are GTSNPN and SVGIG (reference sequence). The CDR3 bases are TGTGCCTCCCGACTAGCGGTTTACAATGAGCAGTTCTTC. Amino acids: CASRLAVYNEQFF.

This chain uses TRBV6-5 with TRBJ2-2; 8 positions match TRBD2. The CDR3 contains 14 residues. V dropped 10 bases and J dropped 5; count of bases not matched to a gene: 9. Germline values: CDR1 MNHEY, CDR2 SVGAGI. The CDR3 loop reads CATYPGGQTGELFF. CDR3 sequence (DNA): TGTGCCACCTACCCGGGGGGGCAAACCGGGGAGCTGTTTTTT.

The chain links TRBV7-2 to TRBJ2-5, with 10 positions matching TRBD1. Trimming at V came to 5 bases and at J to 2 bases, leaving 5 bases not matched to a gene. Germline V gives CDR1 SGHTA, CDR2 FQGNSA. The CDR3 totals 15 residues. The CDR3 bases are TGTGCCAGCAGCCAAGACAGGGGGCTTCAAGAGACCCAGTACTTC. Translated: CASSQDRGLQETQYF.

V and J are TRBV7-6 and TRBJ2-5; D assignment may be TRBD1 or TRBD2 (6 bases each). Trimming removed 2 bases from V and 4 bases from J, with 8 bases in between. The CDR3 length is 13 residues. Germline V gene data show CDR1 as SGHVS and CDR2 as FNYEAQ. The CDR3 DNA sequence: TGTGCCAGCAGCTTAAAGGGGGGAGAGACCCAGTACTTC. Protein product: CASSLKGGETQYF.

The gene calls are TRBV28 and TRBJ2-2, with 9 bases matching TRBD1. The CDR3 runs to 16 residues. Trimming at V came to 4 bases and at J to 3 bases, leaving 6 bases not matched to a gene. Germline CDR1 MDHEN, CDR2 SYDVKM. CDR3 residues: CASSYRGLGYTGELFF. CDR3 DNA sequence: TGTGCCAGCAGTTACAGGGGGCTCGGTTACACCGGGGAGCTGTTTTTT. The complete variable domain, with remaining parts taken from reference TRBV28 and TRBJ2-2, reads DVKVTQSSRYLVKRTGEKVFLECVQDMDHENMFWYRQDPGLGLRLIYFSYDVKMKEKGDIPEGYSVSREKKERFSLILESASTNQTSMYLCASSYRGLGYTGELFFGEGSRLTVL.

This clone was detected only a few times. The rearrangement uses TRBV4-1 and TRBJ1-2; 7 bases are a match to TRBD1. The CDR3 has 16 amino acids. Germline lookup yields CDR1 MGHRA and CDR2 YSYEKL. V shed 5 bases, J shed 1 base, and the junction held 10 bases outside the gene matches. The CDR3 bases are TGCGCCAGCAGCAATGCTCCGACAGGGATTAACTATGGCTACACCTTC. Translation: CASSNAPTGINYGYTF.

This rearrangement joins TRBV2 to TRBJ2-1, with 13 positions matching TRBD2. The V segment lost 7 bases and the J segment 9 bases; nucleotides outside the gene matches: 9. Germline loops: CDR1 SNHLY, CDR2 FYNNEI. The CDR3 consists of 15 residues. CDR3 DNA sequence: TGTGCCAGCAAATCCGGGACTAGCGGGATGAGTGAGCAGTTCTTC. Encoded protein: CASKSGTSGMSEQFF.

This chain joins TRBV27 and TRBJ2-1; no firm D call. V lost 4 bases to trimming and J lost 10 bases, with 8 bases between them. Germline CDR1 and CDR2: MNHEY and SMNVEV (reference sequence). This CDR3 has 11 amino acids. The CDR3 DNA reads TGTGCCAGCAGTTCCACGACCGAGCAGTTCTTC. Amino acids: CASSSTTEQFF.

The V gene is TRBV28, the J gene TRBJ2-5; D not resolved. Germline loops: CDR1 MDHEN, CDR2 SYDVKM. The CDR3 covers 18 residues. V dropped 3 bases and J dropped 2 bases, with 22 bases sitting between them. CDR3 DNA sequence: TGTGCCAGCAGTTTTAGGTCAGGAAACTCACCCTTACAAGAGACCCAGTACTTC. It yields the protein CASSFRSGNSPLQETQYF.

CDR3 in amino acids: CASSLLGEANTIYF. The CDR3 DNA is TGTGCCAGCAGTTTATTAGGTGAAGCAAACACCATATATTTT. This chain uses TRBV28 with TRBJ1-3; D uncertain. The CDR3 length is 14 residues. The germline V gene has CDR1 MDHEN and CDR2 SYDVKM. The V gene lost 1 base and the J gene lost 6 bases, with 10 bases spanning the gap.

The chain is built from TRBV6-6 and TRBJ1-2, with D perhaps TRBD1 (5 bases). The CDR3 length is 15 residues. Trimming cost V 2 bases and J 4 bases, with 14 bases left between them. Germline CDR1 and CDR2: MNHNY and SVGAGI (reference sequence). This chain's CDR3 is CASSYLGGMGYGYTF. DNA of the CDR3: TGTGCCAGCAGTTACCTCGGGGGAATGGGCTATGGCTACACCTTC.

In regard to this clone: The limits of the CDR3 on the DNA are not certain, so only TCRdb's listed CDR3 is given. The rearrangement uses TRBV9 and TRBJ2-3; the tabulated D call, TRBD2, remains unverified against the DNA. Germline V lookup: CDR1 SGDLS, CDR2 YYNGEE. The CDR3 length equals 13 residues, ends included. The CDR3 region is CASSVAPGTSPYF.

V is TRBV30 and J is TRBJ1-1; D is unclear. V lost 2 bases and J lost 0, with 10 bases in between. Germline CDR1 and CDR2: GTSNPN and SVGIG (reference sequence). CDR3 length equals 14 residues. CDR3 amino acids: CAWSSNSLNTEAFF. In DNA, the CDR3 is TGTGCCTGGAGTTCCAACAGCCTGAACACTGAAGCTTTCTTT.

The chain carries TRBV27 and TRBJ2-7; D not resolved. Germline lookup yields CDR1 MNHEY and CDR2 SMNVEV (reference sequence). The V and J ends lost 5 bases and 4 bases respectively, with 12 bases between them. The CDR3 consists of 13 residues. CDR3 coding DNA: TGTGCCAGCAGTCCGGCCACCCTTTACGAGCAGTACTTC. Protein sequence: CASSPATLYEQYF.

The chain joins TRBV14 to TRBJ2-3; D perhaps matches TRBD2 (6 bases). The CDR3 has 16 residues. Deletions cut 4 bases from V and 2 bases from J, with 16 bases between. Germline assignment: CDR1 SGHDN and CDR2 FVKESK. The CDR3 spells CASSLGSGVNTDTQYF. In DNA, the CDR3 is TGTGCCAGCAGCCTCGGCTCGGGGGTGAACACAGATACGCAGTATTTT.

This clone was observed once. CDR3 region: CASSSGTPATEAFF. DNA of the CDR3: TGCGCCAGCAGCTCCGGGACCCCTGCCACTGAAGCTTTCTTT. The J gene is TRBJ1-1, the V gene TRBV5-1, with a tentative D call TRBD1 (5 bases). The CDR3 is 14 residues long. V lost 3 bases to trimming and J lost 4 bases, with 13 bases between them. Germline V gene lookup returns CDR1 SGHRS and CDR2 YFSETQ.

J is TRBJ2-6 and V is TRBV5-1; D not resolved. CDR1 and CDR2 from the germline V gene are SGHRS and YFSETQ. The CDR3 loop spans 13 amino acids. Trimming stripped 4 bases from V and 6 bases from J, with 8 bases between. CDR3 region: CASSTSAANVLTF. The CDR3 coding sequence is TGCGCCAGCAGCACCTCAGCGGCCAACGTCCTGACTTTC.

This clone was seen only a few times. The chain is built from TRBV7-9 and TRBJ1-2; 7 bases fit TRBD1. Germline V gives CDR1 SEHNR, CDR2 FQNEAQ (reference sequence). The CDR3 is 14 residues long. The V gene end was trimmed by 5 bases and the J gene end by 1 base; junction bases not matched to a gene: 4. The CDR3 sequence: CASSPGTVNYGYTF. CDR3 DNA sequence: TGTGCCAGCAGCCCCGGGACAGTTAACTATGGCTACACCTTC.

The chain carries TRBV5-1 and TRBJ2-3; D possibly corresponds to TRBD1 (6 bases). With 4 bases removed from V and 1 base from J, the gap between germline ends came to 10 bases. This CDR3 spans 14 amino acids. The germline gives CDR1 SGHRS, CDR2 YFSETQ. CDR3: CASSLGHGTDTQYF. CDR3 in DNA: TGCGCCAGCAGCCTGGGACACGGCACAGATACGCAGTATTTT.